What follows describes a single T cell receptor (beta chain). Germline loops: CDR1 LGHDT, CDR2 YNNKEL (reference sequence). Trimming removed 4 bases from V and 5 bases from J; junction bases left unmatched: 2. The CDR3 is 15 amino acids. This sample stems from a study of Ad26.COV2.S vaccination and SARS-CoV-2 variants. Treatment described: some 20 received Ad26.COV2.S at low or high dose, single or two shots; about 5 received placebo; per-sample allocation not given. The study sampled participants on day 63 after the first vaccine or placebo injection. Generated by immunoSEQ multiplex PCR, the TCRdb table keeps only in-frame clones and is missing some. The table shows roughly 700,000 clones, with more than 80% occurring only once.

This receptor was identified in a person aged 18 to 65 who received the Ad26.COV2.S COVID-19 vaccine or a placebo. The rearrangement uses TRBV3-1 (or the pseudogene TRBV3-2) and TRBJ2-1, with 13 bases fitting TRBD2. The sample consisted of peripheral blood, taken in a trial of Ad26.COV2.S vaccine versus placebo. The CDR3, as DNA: TGTGCCAGCAGCCTCGGGACTAGCGGGAACAATGAGCAGTTCTTC. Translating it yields CASSLGTSGNNEQFF.